Described below is a single T cell receptor (beta chain) sequence and its context. The antigen remains unidentified. The germline V gene has CDR1 SGDLS and CDR2 YYNGEE. The CDR3 is made up of 16 amino acids. V lost 0 bases and J 3 bases, leaving 13 bases between the germline ends. The sample belongs to a study of a mutant IDH1 vaccine in newly diagnosed glioma. As for the study in general: Visit timing is recorded as week 35 for V12 and week 47 for V13.

Time point in this sample: week 47, end of study. Vaccinated patients received 300 ug of mutant IDH1 20-mer peptide per dose, with topical imiquimod. New IDH1-mutant, ATRX-lost WHO grade 3 or 4 astrocytomas occurred in donors. Sequenced by immunoSEQ multiplex PCR; TCRdb stores in-frame clones only, minus some. The table lists about 56,000 clones, about 79% of them singletons. The source is a man aged 45-65 years with glioma. The rearrangement joins TRBV9 to TRBJ2-1; tentative D call: TRBD2 (6 bases). The sequences come from PBMCs, collected from a glioma patient whose treatment included an IDH1 peptide vaccine. The CDR3: CASSVADAGFYNEQFF. In DNA form, the CDR3 reads TGTGCCAGCAGCGTAGCTGACGCGGGGTTCTACAATGAGCAGTTCTTC.